The clone carrying this T cell receptor (beta chain) has a count of ten or more. Its antigen remains unknown. The sample originates from a study of response to subunit inactivated influenza vaccine. General observations from the study: A suggestion made by the authors is that each seasonal influenza vaccination recruits few new T cells.

TCRdb recomputed calls from the RT-PCR reads with MiXCR, one row per CDR3 protein. The sample has about 520,000 distinct CDR3 sequences; roughly 27% are singletons. The TCR was taken from a man aged 50-60 years who received an inactivated influenza vaccine. The sequences come from CD4+ T cells sorted from PBMCs, collected 5 days after vaccination.

The CDR3 loop is CASSPGRNTGELFF. Written as DNA, the CDR3 is TGTGCCAGCAGTCCAGGACGGAACACCGGGGAGCTGTTTTTT. The chain employs TRBV6-2 or TRBV6-3 and TRBJ2-2; D not resolved. The CDR3 totals 14 residues. Germline values: CDR1 MNHEY, CDR2 SVGEGT. Trimming took 5 bases from V and 1 from J, leaving 8 bases between them.